This TCR beta chain was sequenced in a study of T cell responses to AZD1222 COVID-19 vaccine. Study overall: Pooled together were second doses at about 4 or about 12 weeks.

V dropped 0 bases and J dropped 2 bases, with 13 bases sitting between them. This CDR3 is built from 17 residues. The germline gives CDR1 MGHRA, CDR2 YSYEKL. Sequencing used immunoSEQ multiplex PCR; TCRdb keeps in-frame clones, though not all of them. The repertoire holds 130,000 or so clones, with more than 70% as singletons. The study's findings and limits: Compared with day 0, the breadth and depth of the Spike-specific TCR repertoire rose significantly after two doses of AZD1222. Baseline serostatus was positive in only six AZD1222 recipients. Donor demographics were predominantly white British with a female majority; clonal diversity may be underestimated.

Regarding this clone: Its specificity is not known.

The TCR originated in an adult in good health. The source material was peripheral blood, sampled on day 0 of AZD1222 vaccination. The chain recombines TRBV4-1 with TRBJ2-2; D assignment may be TRBD1 or TRBD2 (6 bases each). The CDR3 region is CASSQEGGQGNTGELFF. For the CDR3, the DNA is TGCGCCAGCAGCCAAGAGGGGGGCCAGGGAAACACCGGGGAGCTGTTTTTT.